This T cell receptor (beta chain) stems from a study of T cell responses to AZD1222 COVID-19 vaccine. Overall study: Doses given second, at about 4 or about 12 weeks, were pooled. Points from the study as a whole: Possibly, clonal diversity was underestimated; donors were largely white British and included more females. Every sample of the repertoires postdated the peak T cell response.

Sequenced by immunoSEQ multiplex PCR; TCRdb stores in-frame clones only, minus some. The table includes about 99,000 clones, about 93% detected once. CDR1 is MNHNY, CDR2 SVGAGI, per germline (reference sequence). After removal of 11 bases from V and 1 base from J, the junction contained 6 bases not matched to a gene. This CDR3 is 13 amino acids long. On this clone itself: The antigen is not known.

This receptor was taken from an adult in good health. The specimen was peripheral blood, collected on day 0 of AZD1222 vaccination. V is TRBV6-6 and J is TRBJ1-1; 8 nucleotides agree with TRBD1. The CDR3 loop reads CASRGPGNTEAFF. The CDR3, as DNA: TGTGCCTCCAGGGGGCCTGGGAACACTGAAGCTTTCTTT.